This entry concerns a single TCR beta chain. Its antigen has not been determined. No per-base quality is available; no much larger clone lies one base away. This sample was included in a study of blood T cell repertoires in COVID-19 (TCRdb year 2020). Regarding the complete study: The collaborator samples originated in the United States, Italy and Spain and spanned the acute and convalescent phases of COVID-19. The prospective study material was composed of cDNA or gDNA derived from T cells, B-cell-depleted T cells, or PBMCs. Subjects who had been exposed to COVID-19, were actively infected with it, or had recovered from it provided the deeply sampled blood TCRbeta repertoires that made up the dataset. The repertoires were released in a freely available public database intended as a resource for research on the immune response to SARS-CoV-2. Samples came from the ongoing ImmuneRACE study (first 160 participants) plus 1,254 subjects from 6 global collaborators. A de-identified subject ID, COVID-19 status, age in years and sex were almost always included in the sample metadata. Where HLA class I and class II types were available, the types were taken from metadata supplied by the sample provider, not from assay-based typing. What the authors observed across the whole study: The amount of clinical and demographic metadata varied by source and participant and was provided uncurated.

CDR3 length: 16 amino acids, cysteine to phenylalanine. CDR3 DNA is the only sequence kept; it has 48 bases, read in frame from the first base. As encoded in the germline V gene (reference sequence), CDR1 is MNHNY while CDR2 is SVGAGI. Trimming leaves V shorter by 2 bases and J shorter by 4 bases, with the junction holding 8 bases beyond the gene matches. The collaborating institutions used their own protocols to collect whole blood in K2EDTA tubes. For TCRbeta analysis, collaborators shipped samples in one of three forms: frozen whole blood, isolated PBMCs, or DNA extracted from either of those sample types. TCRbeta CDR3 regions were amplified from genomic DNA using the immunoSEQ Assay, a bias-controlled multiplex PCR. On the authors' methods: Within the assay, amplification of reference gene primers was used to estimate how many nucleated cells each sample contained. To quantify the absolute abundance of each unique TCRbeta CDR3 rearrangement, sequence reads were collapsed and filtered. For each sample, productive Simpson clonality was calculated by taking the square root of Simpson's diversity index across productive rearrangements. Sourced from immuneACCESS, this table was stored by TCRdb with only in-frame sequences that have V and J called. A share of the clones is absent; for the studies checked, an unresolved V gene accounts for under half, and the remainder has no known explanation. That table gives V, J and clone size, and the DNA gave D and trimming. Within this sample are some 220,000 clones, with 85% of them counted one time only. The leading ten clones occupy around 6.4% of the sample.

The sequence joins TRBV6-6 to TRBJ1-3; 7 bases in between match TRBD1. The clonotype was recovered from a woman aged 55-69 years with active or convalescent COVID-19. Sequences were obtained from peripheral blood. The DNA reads TGTGCCAGCAGTTACGGGGCAGGGGGATCGGGAAACACCATATATTTT. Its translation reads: CASSYGAGGSGNTIYF.